One and the same sample provided the 6 T cell receptor beta chains below, sequenced in a study of cytomegalovirus exposure and HLA in healthy donors. PCR employed 60 Vbeta and 13 Jbeta primers. The repertoire was sequenced with immunoSEQ multiplex PCR; TCRdb's copy has only in-frame clones and lacks some. The data contain about 100,000 clones, approximately 76% of them singletons. The sequenced material came from PBMCs. These receptors came from a young woman in good health and CMV-seropositive.

This chain connects TRBV18 to TRBJ1-5, with a possible D match to TRBD1 (5 bases). The CDR3 is 13 amino acids. V lost 5 bases to trimming and J lost 4 bases, with 9 bases between them. The V gene's germline CDR1 is KGHSH and CDR2 LQKENI. CDR3 residues: CASSAGGNQPQHF. CDR3 DNA: TGTGCCAGCTCAGCGGGGGGGAATCAGCCCCAGCATTTT.

This clone showed up just a few times. The V gene is TRBV28, the J gene TRBJ1-6, with TRBD1 identical over 9 bases. Looked up from germline, CDR1 is MDHEN and CDR2 is SYDVKM. CDR3 length: 15 amino acids. The junction had 6 bases not matched to a gene; V was cut back by 5 bases and J by 7 bases. CDR3 loop: CASSLGQGLNSPLHF. CDR3 DNA: TGTGCCAGCAGTCTGGGACAGGGACTAAATTCACCCCTCCACTTT.

The CDR3 is CASSSAGAAGGETQYF. The CDR3 coding sequence is TGTGCCAGCAGTAGTGCGGGAGCCGCCGGGGGGGAGACCCAGTACTTC. The V call is TRBV28, the J call TRBJ2-5; 7 bases are shared with TRBD2. This CDR3 is built from 16 residues. Germline V gene data show CDR1 as MDHEN and CDR2 as SYDVKM. J lost 5 bases, V lost 5 bases, and 14 bases had no gene match.

The V gene is TRBV25-1, the J gene TRBJ2-7, with 9 bases identical to TRBD2. The V and J ends lost 2 bases and 0 bases, in that order; junction bases with no gene match: 2. This CDR3 spans 15 amino acids. Germline V gives CDR1 MGHDK, CDR2 SYGVNS. DNA for the CDR3: TGTGCCAGCAGTGAAATTAGCGGGAGCTCCTACGAGCAGTACTTC. It translates to CASSEISGSSYEQYF.

This clone was counted a few times. The CDR3 sequence is CASCRASGYNEQFF. CDR3 in DNA: TGTGCCAGCTGCAGGGCTAGCGGCTACAATGAGCAGTTCTTC. The V call is TRBV6-5, the J call TRBJ2-1; TRBD2 matches 7 bases. The CDR3 has 14 amino acids. CDR1 MNHEY and CDR2 SVGAGI come from the germline V gene. V lost 8 bases to trimming and J lost 3 bases; unmatched junction nucleotides: 7.

The chain carries TRBV21-1 and TRBJ2-4; the DNA was not used to check the table's D call, TRBD1. TRBV21-1 is designated a pseudogene. The length of the CDR3 is 15 residues. In DNA, the CDR3 is TGTGCCAGCAGCAGGTTGGGGCAGGGGCGGCACATTCAGTACTTC. As protein: CASSRLGQGRHIQYF.